This T cell receptor (beta chain) is drawn from a study of T cell repertoires in ileal Crohn's disease (dated by TCRdb to between 2018 and 2021). Concerning the study at large: The median duration of disease was approximately eight years, and at the time of surgery roughly 36% of patients were active smokers. All patients had surgery for a complication: stricturing disease in around 60% and penetrating disease in 39%. About half of the patients received postoperative therapy: about a dozen received thiopurines and 15 to 20 received anti-TNF agents. M6 samples were neoterminal ileum biopsies taken at postoperative colonoscopy. TCR repertoire analysis was performed in around 50 Crohn's disease patients drawn from a prospective multicentre cohort. The study was conducted in parallel with a multicentre cohort that was designed to identify predictors of early endoscopic recurrence following ileocolonic resection. Endoscopic postoperative recurrence was defined by a Rutgeerts score above i0. A total of around 150 mucosal samples from some 60 patients were sequenced, with samples obtained at several locations on the surgical specimen and at postoperative endoscopy.

The time point label of this sample denotes: neoterminal ileum biopsy at postoperative endoscopy, about 6 months after surgery. To be eligible, patients had to be adults with ileal or ileocolonic Crohn's disease and an indication for ileocolonic resection. Whole ileal mucosal biopsies were kept frozen at -80 degrees C prior to DNA extraction. Genomic DNA was isolated from frozen whole biopsies using a TRizol-based method, and the DNA was quantified with a NanoDrop 2000 spectrophotometer. For commercial TCRB immunosequencing, about 0.45 micrograms of biopsy DNA were submitted for each sample. A two-step, amplification bias-controlled multiplex PCR was used by Adaptive Biotechnology to amplify CDR3 regions from genomic DNA. The first PCR used primers for every V and J gene segment; the second PCR added barcodes and Illumina adapters. An Illumina instrument was used to sequence the CDR3 libraries. Concerning the study's data processing: The analysis used both the pipelines supplied by the vendor and custom analysis of the raw data in R/Bioconductor with R version 3.3.0. Clonality, which ranges from 0 to 1, was calculated as the inverse of the normalised Shannon entropy across all productive clones. High-frequency clones were defined as the repertoire share of the top 100 clones, retaining only clones passing a 95% confidence test. Overlap between samples was measured with the Morisita-Horn index, while repertoire diversity was measured with the Simpson index. TCRdb holds this immuneACCESS table with in-frame rearrangements only. Some clones are missing; in checked studies, unresolved V genes explain under half, and the rest has no known cause. V and J calls and clone size are as listed in that table; D and trimming were resolved from the DNA. A total of some 1,200 clones appear in this sample, about 85% of them only once. Approximately 13% of the sample goes to the ten largest clones.

The junction shows trimming of 5 bases on V and 5 bases on J, plus 19 bases between the germline ends. The CDR1 and CDR2 encoded by the germline V gene are SGHRS and YFSETQ. The CDR3 goes from the cysteine to the phenylalanine over 15 residues. This entry keeps only the CDR3 DNA: 45 bases, framed from base 1. What the work shows at the level of the full study, not this receptor alone: More high-frequency clones were carried by sorted CD8 T cells than by CD4 T cells, suggesting that mucosal expansions were mainly CD8. Endoscopic recurrence was linked to a higher percentage of high-frequency clones at surgery, and recurrence occurred in every patient whose clonality exceeded 26.8% (18/57). Within the first year after surgery, the timing of postoperative endoscopy varied, and the median delay was around seven months. Mucosal CD4 and CD8 T cells were sorted and sequenced only in a subgroup of patients, whose size was not stated. Patients who were active smokers at surgery had a significantly higher proportion of clonal expansions than non-smokers (roughly 27% vs 19%, p=0.02).

Note on this clone: The clone's antigen remains unknown. No per-base quality is available; no much larger clone lies one base away.

The chain is encoded by TRBV5-1 joined to TRBJ1-2; a tentative D match to TRBD1 spans 5 bases. The source material was ileal tissue. This receptor was identified in an adult with Crohn's disease. The CDR3 sequence is CASRLPGREGYGYTF. The sequence in DNA is TGCGCCAGCAGACTCCCGGGACGGGAGGGGTATGGCTACACCTTC.